The rows below give T cell receptor beta chains drawn from one sample of a study of OX40 agonist ivuxolimab in advanced cancers. Generated by immunoSEQ multiplex PCR, the TCRdb table keeps only in-frame clones and is missing some. The sample carries around 15,000 clones, around 80% recorded once. This specimen was CD4+ or CD8+ T cells sorted from blood, taken in a trial of the OX40 agonist ivuxolimab. The receptor set was obtained from an adult with an advanced solid tumor such as melanoma, head and neck, liver or kidney cancer. Both conserved end residues are trimmed from each CDR3.

>TRBV4-3|TRBJ2-2
ASSQAGRVANTGELF
>TRBV10-3|TRBJ1-1
AISESQGMNTEAF
>TRBV5-1|TRBJ2-1
ASSFGTDMQF
>TRBV6-1|TRBJ2-7
AISDPRQGGSYEQY
>TRBV7-6|TRBJ1-1
ASSLGGGGTEAF
>TRBV2|TRBJ1-5
ASSLRSYSNQPQH
>TRBV10-1|TRBJ2-1
ASSFDRNEQF
>TRBV19|TRBJ2-1
ASSRSSGTYEQF
>TRBV19|TRBJ1-5
ASSGQGDQPQH
>TRBV5-1|TRBJ1-2
ASSTLQGAWHGYT
>TRBV6-1|TRBJ2-5
AINGGAQETQY
>TRBV4-3|TRBJ2-7
ASSQDHTNSYEQY
>TRBV7-6|TRBJ1-3
ASSLVADTINSGNTIY
>TRBV4-3|TRBJ1-1
ASSPDRARTEAF
>TRBV27|TRBJ2-3
ASSSRTSWGTDTQY
>TRBV6-7|TRBJ1-2
ASSTRTGRAYGYT
>TRBV7-9|TRBJ2-7
ASSLAIGDNYEQY
>TRBV27|TRBJ2-1
ASGWYPNEQF
>TRBV7-8|TRBJ2-7
ASSLVPDRDYYEQY
>TRBV6-1|TRBJ2-1
ASSGSSYNEQF
>TRBV7-9|TRBJ1-1
ASSPDSSGNTEAF
>TRBV6-5|TRBJ1-2
ASSLSSVNYGYT
>TRBV9|TRBJ2-2
ATAAGPTGNHGELF
>TRBV5-6|TRBJ1-5
ASSLKAATQGPQH
>TRBV21-1|TRBJ1-5
ASSSQGAQPQH
>TRBV6-1|TRBJ2-7
ASSLGGGSYEQY
>TRBV25-1|TRBJ2-5
ASSEVGDSVEQY
>TRBV1|TRBJ2-3
TSSHPGTGPTDTQY
>TRBV7-2|TRBJ2-7
ASSFEPSYEQY
>TRBV7-9|TRBJ2-1
ASSLVPSSNEQF
>TRBV28|TRBJ2-1
ASSPLTMDSNEQF
>TRBV4-1|TRBJ2-5
ASSPWGDRAFETQY
>TRBV4-3|TRBJ2-7
ASSHVGRAYEQY
>TRBV6-1|TRBJ2-1
AISVGLTSLIISHEQF
>TRBV6-6|TRBJ2-5
ASSYLTEETQY
>TRBV27|TRBJ1-6
ASSPDSSFNSPLH
>TRBV2|TRBJ1-3
ASSDSGRTGNTIY
>TRBV6-1|TRBJ2-1
ASSDRVNEQF
>TRBV7-9|TRBJ1-4
ASTQGQEREKLF
>TRBV10-1|TRBJ2-2
ASSDRVHGELF
>TRBV27|TRBJ2-1
ASQGLSSYNEQF
>TRBV4-3|TRBJ2-1
ASSQETVRPLENEQF
>TRBV4-1|TRBJ2-1
ASSQDMAGGPLNEQF
>TRBV6-6|TRBJ2-1
ASTGTHEQF
>TRBV27|TRBJ2-7
ASSLYEGDYEQY
>TRBV7-9|TRBJ1-4
ASSLADNEKLF
>TRBV7-8|TRBJ2-1
ASSLGAWQGGPIDEQF
>TRBV28|TRBJ1-1
ASSSWTGFDTEAF
>TRBV2|TRBJ2-3
ASLADTQY
>TRBV18|TRBJ2-1
ASSPPWGSSYNEQF
>TRBV4-1|TRBJ2-7
ASSQDSGGRTYEQY
>TRBV7-3|TRBJ1-1
ASSFTWDFSNTEAF
>TRBV28|TRBJ2-5
ASSLGLAGPQVTQY